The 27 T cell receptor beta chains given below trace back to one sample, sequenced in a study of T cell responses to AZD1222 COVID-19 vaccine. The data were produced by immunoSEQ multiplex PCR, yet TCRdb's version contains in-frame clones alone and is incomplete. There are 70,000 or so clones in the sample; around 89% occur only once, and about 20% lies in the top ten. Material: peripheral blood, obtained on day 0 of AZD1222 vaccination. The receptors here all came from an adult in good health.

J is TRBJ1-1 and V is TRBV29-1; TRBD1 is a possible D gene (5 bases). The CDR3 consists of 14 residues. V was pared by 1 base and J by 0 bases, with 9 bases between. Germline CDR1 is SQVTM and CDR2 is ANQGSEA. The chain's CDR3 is CSVEGEQVNTEAFF. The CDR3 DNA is TGCAGCGTTGAAGGGGAACAGGTGAACACTGAAGCTTTCTTT.

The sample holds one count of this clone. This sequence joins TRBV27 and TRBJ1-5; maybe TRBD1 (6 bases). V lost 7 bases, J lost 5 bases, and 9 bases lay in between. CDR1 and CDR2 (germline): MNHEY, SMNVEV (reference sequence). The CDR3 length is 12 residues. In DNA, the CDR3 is TGTGCCAGCACTACAGGGTATCAGCCCCAGCATTTT. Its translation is CASTTGYQPQHF.

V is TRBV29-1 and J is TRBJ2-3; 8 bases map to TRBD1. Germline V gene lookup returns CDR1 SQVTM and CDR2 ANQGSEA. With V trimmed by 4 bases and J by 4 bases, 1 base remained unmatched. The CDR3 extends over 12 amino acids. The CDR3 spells CSVVQGADTQYF. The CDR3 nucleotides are TGCAGCGTTGTACAGGGGGCAGATACGCAGTATTTT.

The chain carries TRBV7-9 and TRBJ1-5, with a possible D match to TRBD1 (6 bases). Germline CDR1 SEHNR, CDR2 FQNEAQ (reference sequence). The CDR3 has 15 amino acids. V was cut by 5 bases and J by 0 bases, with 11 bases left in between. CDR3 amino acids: CASSRTDTSNQPQHF. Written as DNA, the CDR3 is TGTGCCAGCAGCAGGACAGACACTAGCAATCAGCCCCAGCATTTT.

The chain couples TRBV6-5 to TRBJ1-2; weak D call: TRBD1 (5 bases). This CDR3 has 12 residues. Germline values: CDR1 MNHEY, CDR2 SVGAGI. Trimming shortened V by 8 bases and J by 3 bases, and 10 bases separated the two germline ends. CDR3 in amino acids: CASSGPHYGYTF. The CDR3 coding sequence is TGTGCCAGCTCGGGACCTCACTATGGCTACACCTTC.

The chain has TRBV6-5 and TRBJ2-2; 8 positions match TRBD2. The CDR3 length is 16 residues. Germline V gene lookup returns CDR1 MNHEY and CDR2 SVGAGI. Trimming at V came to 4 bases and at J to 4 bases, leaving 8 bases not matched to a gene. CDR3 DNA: TGTGCCAGCAGTTGGCAAGCGGGAGATGCCACCGGGGAGCTGTTTTTT. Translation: CASSWQAGDATGELFF.

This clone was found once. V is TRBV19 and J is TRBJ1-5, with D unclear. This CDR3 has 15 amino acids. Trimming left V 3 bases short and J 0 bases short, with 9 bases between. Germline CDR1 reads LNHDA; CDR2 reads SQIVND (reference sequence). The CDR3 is CASSMGRNSNQPQHF. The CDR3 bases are TGTGCCAGTAGTATGGGCAGGAATAGCAATCAGCCCCAGCATTTT.

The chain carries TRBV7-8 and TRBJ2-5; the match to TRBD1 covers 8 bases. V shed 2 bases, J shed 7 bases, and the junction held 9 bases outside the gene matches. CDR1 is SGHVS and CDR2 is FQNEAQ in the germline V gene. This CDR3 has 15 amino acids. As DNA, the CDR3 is TGTGCCAGCAGCTTAACCCAGGGGGCACTAGGGACCCAGTACTTC. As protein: CASSLTQGALGTQYF. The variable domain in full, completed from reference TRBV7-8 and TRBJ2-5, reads GAGVSQSPRYKVAKRGQDVALRCDPISGHVSLFWYQQALGQGPEFLTYFQNEAQLDKSGLPSDRFFAERPEGSVSTLKIQRTQQEDSAVYLCASSLTQGALGTQYFGPGTRLLVL.

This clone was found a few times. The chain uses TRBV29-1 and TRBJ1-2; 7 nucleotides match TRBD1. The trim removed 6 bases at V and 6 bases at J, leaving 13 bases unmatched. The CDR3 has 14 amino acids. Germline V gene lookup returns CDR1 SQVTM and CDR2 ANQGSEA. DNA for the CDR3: TGCAGCGTCCAAGCGGCACAGGGGTACGATGGCTACACCTTC. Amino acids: CSVQAAQGYDGYTF.

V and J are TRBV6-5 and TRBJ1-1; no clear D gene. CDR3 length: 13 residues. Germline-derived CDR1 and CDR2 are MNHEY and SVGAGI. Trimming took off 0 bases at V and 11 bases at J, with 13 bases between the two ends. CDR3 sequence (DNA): TGTGCCAGCAGTTACTCCGGGGTACGAGCGGCTTTCTTT. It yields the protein CASSYSGVRAAFF.

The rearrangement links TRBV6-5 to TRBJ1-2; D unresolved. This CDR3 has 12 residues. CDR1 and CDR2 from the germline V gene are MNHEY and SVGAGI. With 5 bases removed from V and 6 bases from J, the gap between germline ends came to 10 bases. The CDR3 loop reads CASSRRLDGYTF. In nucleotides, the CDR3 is TGTGCCAGCAGTCGGAGACTGGATGGCTACACCTTC.

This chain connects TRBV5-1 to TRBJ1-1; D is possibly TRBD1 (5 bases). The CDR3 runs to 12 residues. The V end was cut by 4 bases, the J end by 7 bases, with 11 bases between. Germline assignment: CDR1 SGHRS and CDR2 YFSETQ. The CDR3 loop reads CASSEPQGEAFF. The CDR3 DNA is TGCGCCAGCAGCGAACCCCAGGGTGAAGCTTTCTTT.

In DNA, the CDR3 is TGCGCCAGCAGCTTCATTTCGAGGGGGCGGGATGAGCAGTTCTTC. Translation gives CASSFISRGRDEQFF. The V call is TRBV5-1, the J call TRBJ2-1; 7 nucleotides align to TRBD1. J lost 8 bases, V lost 2 bases, and 10 bases had no gene match. The CDR3 extends over 15 amino acids. CDR1 is SGHRS, CDR2 YFSETQ, per germline.

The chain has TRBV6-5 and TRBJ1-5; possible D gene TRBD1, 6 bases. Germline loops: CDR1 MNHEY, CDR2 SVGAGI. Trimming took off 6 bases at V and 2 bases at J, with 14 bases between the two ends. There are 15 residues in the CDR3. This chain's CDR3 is CASRQGNSGNQPQHF. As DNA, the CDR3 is TGTGCCAGCAGGCAGGGGAACTCCGGCAATCAGCCCCAGCATTTT.

DNA for the CDR3: TGCAGCGCCGCCGGGCAGACTCACTATGGCTACACCTTC. Protein product: CSAAGQTHYGYTF. V is TRBV29-1 and J is TRBJ1-2; D not certain. V lost 7 bases and J 3 bases, leaving 15 bases between the germline ends. This CDR3 contains 13 residues. The germline V gene has CDR1 SQVTM and CDR2 ANQGSEA. Looking up the rest from reference TRBV29-1 and TRBJ1-2 gives the full variable domain: SAVISQKPSRDICQRGTSLTIQCQVDSQVTMMFWYRQQPGQSLTLIATANQGSEATYESGFVIDKFPISRPNLTFSTLTVSNMSPEDSSIYLCSAAGQTHYGYTFGSGTRLTVV.

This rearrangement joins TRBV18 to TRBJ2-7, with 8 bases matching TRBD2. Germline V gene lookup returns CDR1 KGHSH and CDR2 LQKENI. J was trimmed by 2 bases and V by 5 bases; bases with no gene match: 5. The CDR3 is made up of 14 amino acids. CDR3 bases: TGTGCCAGCTCAGATGGGACTAGTACCTACGAGCAGTACTTC. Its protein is CASSDGTSTYEQYF.

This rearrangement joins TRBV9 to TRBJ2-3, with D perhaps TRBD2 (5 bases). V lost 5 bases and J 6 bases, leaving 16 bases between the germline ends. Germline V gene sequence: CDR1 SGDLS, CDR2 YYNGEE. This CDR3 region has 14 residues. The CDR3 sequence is CASSPGVRSDTQYF. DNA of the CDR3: TGTGCCAGCAGTCCCGGGGTACGATCCGATACGCAGTATTTT.

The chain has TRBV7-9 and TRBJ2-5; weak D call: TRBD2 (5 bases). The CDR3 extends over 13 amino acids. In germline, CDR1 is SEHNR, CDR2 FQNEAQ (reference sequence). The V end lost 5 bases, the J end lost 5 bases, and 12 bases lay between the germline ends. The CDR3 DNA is TGTGCCAGCAGCCGTAGCGACCTGGAGACCCAGTACTTC. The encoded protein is CASSRSDLETQYF.

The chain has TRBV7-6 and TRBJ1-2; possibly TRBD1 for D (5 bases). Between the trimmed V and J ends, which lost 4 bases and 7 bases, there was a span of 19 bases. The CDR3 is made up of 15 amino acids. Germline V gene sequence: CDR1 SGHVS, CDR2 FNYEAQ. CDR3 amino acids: CASSSDRGDGRGYTF. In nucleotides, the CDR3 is TGTGCCAGCAGCTCAGATCGCGGGGACGGTCGTGGCTACACCTTC. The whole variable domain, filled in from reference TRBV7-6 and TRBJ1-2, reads GAGVSQSPRYKVTKRGQDVALRCDPISGHVSLYWYRQALGQGPEFLTYFNYEAQQDKSGLPNDRFSAERPEGSISTLTIQRTEQRDSAMYRCASSSDRGDGRGYTFGSGTRLTVV.

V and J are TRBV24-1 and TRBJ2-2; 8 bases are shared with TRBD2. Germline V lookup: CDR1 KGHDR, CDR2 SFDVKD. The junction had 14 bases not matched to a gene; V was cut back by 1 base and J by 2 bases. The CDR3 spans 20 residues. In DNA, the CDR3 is TGTGCCACCAGTGATTTAGGGCCCCGCGGGAGGACCCTTAACACCGGGGAGCTGTTTTTT. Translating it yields CATSDLGPRGRTLNTGELFF.

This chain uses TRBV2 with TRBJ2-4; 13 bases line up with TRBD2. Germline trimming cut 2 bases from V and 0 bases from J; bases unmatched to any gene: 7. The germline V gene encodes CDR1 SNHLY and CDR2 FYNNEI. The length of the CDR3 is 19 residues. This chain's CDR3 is CASSELGLAGSGAKNIQYF. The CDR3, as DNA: TGTGCCAGCAGTGAATTGGGACTAGCGGGAAGTGGAGCCAAAAACATTCAGTACTTC.

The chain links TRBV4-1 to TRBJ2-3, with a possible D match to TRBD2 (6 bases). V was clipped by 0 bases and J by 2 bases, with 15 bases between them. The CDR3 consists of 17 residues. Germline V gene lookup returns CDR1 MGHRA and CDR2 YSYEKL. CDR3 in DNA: TGCGCCAGCAGCCAAGATCCATTAGGCGGGGACACAGATACGCAGTATTTT. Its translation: CASSQDPLGGDTDTQYF.

The CDR3 nucleotides are TGTGCCAGCATCCTCAGGGGGCCTGGAAACACCATATATTTT. Protein product: CASILRGPGNTIYF. V gene TRBV6-5 combines with J gene TRBJ1-3; 8 nucleotides line up with TRBD1. Germline V gene lookup returns CDR1 MNHEY and CDR2 SVGAGI. CDR3 length: 14 residues. Unmatched junction bases numbered 4, after V lost 7 bases and J lost 2 bases.

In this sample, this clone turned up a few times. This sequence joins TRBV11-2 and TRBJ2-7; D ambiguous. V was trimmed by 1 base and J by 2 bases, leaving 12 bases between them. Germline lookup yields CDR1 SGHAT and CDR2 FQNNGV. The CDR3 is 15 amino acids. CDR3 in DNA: TGTGCCAGCAGCTTAGTTCTTAGCTCGACCTACGAGCAGTACTTC. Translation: CASSLVLSSTYEQYF. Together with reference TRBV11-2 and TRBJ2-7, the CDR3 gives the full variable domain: EAGVAQSPRYKIIEKRQSVAFWCNPISGHATLYWYQQILGQGPKLLIQFQNNGVVDDSQLPKDRFSAERLKGVDSTLKIQPAKLEDSAVYLCASSLVLSSTYEQYFGPGTRLTVT.

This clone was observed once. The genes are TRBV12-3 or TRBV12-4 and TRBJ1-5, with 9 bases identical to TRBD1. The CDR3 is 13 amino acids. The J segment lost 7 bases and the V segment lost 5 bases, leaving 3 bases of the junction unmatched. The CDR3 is CASSPGQGQPQHF. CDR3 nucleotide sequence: TGTGCCAGCAGTCCGGGACAGGGACAGCCCCAGCATTTT.

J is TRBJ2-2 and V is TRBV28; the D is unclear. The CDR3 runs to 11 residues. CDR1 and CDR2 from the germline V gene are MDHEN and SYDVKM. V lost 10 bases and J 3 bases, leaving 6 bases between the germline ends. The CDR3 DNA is TGTGCCACCCAGGACACCGGGGAGCTGTTTTTT. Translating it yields CATQDTGELFF.

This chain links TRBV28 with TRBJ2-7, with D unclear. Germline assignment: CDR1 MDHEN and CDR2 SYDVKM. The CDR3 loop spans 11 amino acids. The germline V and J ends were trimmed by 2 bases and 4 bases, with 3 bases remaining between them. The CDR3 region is CASSLQYEQYF. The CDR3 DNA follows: TGTGCCAGCAGTTTACAGTACGAGCAGTACTTC.